The T cell receptor beta chain under discussion was sequenced for a study of CD8 T cells in ankylosing spondylitis (dated by TCRdb to 2016 to 2017). Regarding the study in general: T cell receptor beta repertoires were profiled in healthy donors and ankylosing spondylitis patients so that disease-linked TCR variants could be found. In total, the full study cohort was made up of nearly 110 healthy donors and some 26 ankylosing spondylitis patients. Peripheral blood samples were taken, and synovial fluid was additionally collected from ankylosing spondylitis patients.

From cysteine to phenylalanine, the CDR3 is 17 amino acids long. The read is trimmed to its CDR3 DNA, 51 bases read in frame from base 1. From the germline V gene, CDR1 is SGHAT and CDR2 is FQNNGV. Relative to germline, V is 0 bases shorter and J is 4 bases shorter, with 17 bases between their ends. Study-wide conclusions, independent of this receptor: The disease-linked clones were reported to be significantly enriched in matched synovial fluid samples from ankylosing spondylitis patients. Some motif variants were previously reported in synovial fluid and blood of reactive arthritis patients, suggesting common disease-initiation mechanisms. The disease-linked clones showed a CD8+ phenotype and occurred at relatively low frequencies in peripheral blood. Blood from ankylosing spondylitis patients appeared to be characterized by a TCR beta motif composed of 7 to 9 highly homologous amino acid variants.

A word on this clonotype: Which antigen it targets is not known. Base quality data are lacking; no much larger clone is found one base away.

Sequenced using an Illumina HiSeq 2500. Quantitative 5'-RACE with molecular barcodes was used to prepare TCR beta libraries. On the study's bioinformatics: A new computational method, built on a probabilistic model of VDJ rearrangement, was used to identify disease-linked TCR variants. The public sequencing data were trimmed at Q25 with fastp and processed into clonotypes with MiXCR by TCRdb, which kept only in-frame beta chains. Each entry is one CDR3 protein sequence, shown with its most common DNA and genes. These V and J calls are TCRdb output, not the study's own analysis. The sample table holds fewer than 650,000 distinct CDR3 sequences, of which roughly 13% were seen once. The ten largest clones take up almost 7% of the sample.

The sequenced sample was blood, either unsorted or a sorted T cell fraction (not recorded which). The source is a male donor with ankylosing spondylitis. This chain joins TRBV11-2 to TRBJ2-3, and possibly TRBD2, on 6 matching bases. This receptor carries the CDR3 CASSLDQGAGLSDTQYF. The nucleotide sequence reads TGTGCCAGCAGCTTAGATCAGGGAGCGGGTTTGTCAGATACGCAGTATTTT.